This entry lists 28 T cell receptor beta chains sequenced from one sample in a study of shared clonotypes between healthy human individuals. Method: immunoSEQ multiplex PCR; TCRdb's copy keeps in-frame clones and lacks some. Of about 710,000 clones in the sample, 73% are singletons; the top ten hold around 2%. The sequencing sample was made of memory CD4+ T cells sorted from blood. Subset of the sample: CD45RA-negative fraction. All receptors derive from a woman aged 25 to 39 in good health.

The chain couples TRBV23-1 to TRBJ2-7, with D possibly matching TRBD2 (6 bases). TRBV23-1 is sorted into the ORF group, with uncertain function. This CDR3 spans 15 amino acids. V shed 3 bases and J shed 2 bases, with 14 bases lying between them. CDR3 in DNA: TGCGCCAGCAGTCATGACCGGGAGCCCCCCTACGAGCAGTACTTC. It specifies CASSHDREPPYEQYF.

This clone occurred many times. This chain joins TRBV29-1 and TRBJ2-3, with 12 nucleotides matching TRBD2. Germline V gene sequence: CDR1 SQVTM, CDR2 ANQGSEA. The CDR3 extends over 13 amino acids. The junction had 1 base not matched to a gene; V was cut back by 5 bases and J by 4 bases. CDR3 bases: TGCAGCGTTCTAGCGGGAGGGCCAGATACGCAGTATTTT. Protein: CSVLAGGPDTQYF.

This clone was seen a few times. J is TRBJ1-5 and V is TRBV19, with D perhaps TRBD1 (5 bases). There are 16 residues in the CDR3. Looked up from germline, CDR1 is LNHDA and CDR2 is SQIVND (reference sequence). V was shortened by 3 bases and J by 5 bases, with 17 bases between the two germline ends. CDR3 region: CASSMDGAETHQPQHF. Here the CDR3 DNA reads TGTGCCAGTAGTATGGACGGGGCCGAAACCCATCAGCCCCAGCATTTT.

The V gene is TRBV5-4, the J gene TRBJ1-3; D possibly corresponds to TRBD1 (5 bases). This CDR3 spans 15 amino acids. With 5 bases removed from V and 4 bases from J, the gap between germline ends came to 16 bases. In germline, CDR1 is SGHNT, CDR2 YYREEE (reference sequence). This CDR3 is CASSSYGTGGNTIYF. CDR3 DNA sequence: TGTGCCAGCAGTTCTTACGGGACGGGCGGAAACACCATATATTTT.

As to this clone: Mismatch with germline at one junction end may stem from a read error. The chain recombines TRBV29-1 with TRBJ2-7; D gene uncertain. The germline V gene has CDR1 SQVTM and CDR2 ANQGSEA. There are 10 residues in the CDR3. This chain's CDR3 is CSVQDYEQYF. For the CDR3, the DNA is TGCAGCGTTCAAGATTACGAGCAGTACTTC.

This rearrangement joins TRBV4-1 to TRBJ2-1; possible D gene TRBD2, 6 bases. The V gene lost 2 bases and the J gene lost 7 bases, with 15 bases spanning the gap. Germline values: CDR1 MGHRA, CDR2 YSYEKL. The CDR3 has 15 amino acids. The CDR3 protein is CASSQYREWGNEQFF. The CDR3 nucleotides read TGCGCCAGCAGCCAATATCGGGAGTGGGGTAATGAGCAGTTCTTC.

The V call is TRBV2, the J call TRBJ2-7, with D possibly being TRBD1 (6 bases). This CDR3 spans 14 amino acids. V dropped 4 bases and J dropped 4 bases, with 14 bases sitting between them. In germline, CDR1 is SNHLY, CDR2 FYNNEI. The CDR3, as DNA: TGTGCCAGCAGTGCGGAGACAGGCCTGTACGAGCAGTACTTC. Translated: CASSAETGLYEQYF.

V gene TRBV5-1 combines with J gene TRBJ2-5, with TRBD1 matching over 9 bases. CDR1 and CDR2 from the germline V gene are SGHRS and YFSETQ. Trimming cost V 8 bases and J 3 bases; bases outside gene matches: 8. There are 14 residues in the CDR3. The CDR3 sequence is CASRAGQGEETQYF. CDR3 nucleotides: TGCGCCAGTCGAGCGGGACAGGGCGAAGAGACCCAGTACTTC. The complete variable domain, with remaining parts taken from reference TRBV5-1 and TRBJ2-5, reads KAGVTQTPRYLIKTRGQQVTLSCSPISGHRSVSWYQQTPGQGLQFLFEYFSETQRNKGNFPGRFSGRQFSNSRSEMNVSTLELGDSALYLCASRAGQGEETQYFGPGTRLLVL.

The chain has TRBV19 and TRBJ2-7; TRBD2 agrees at 8 bases. Per germline, CDR1 LNHDA and CDR2 SQIVND (reference sequence). This CDR3 has 14 residues. J was trimmed by 6 bases and V by 1 base; bases with no gene match: 5. CDR3 loop: CASSIASGSGEQYF. The CDR3, as DNA: TGTGCCAGTAGTATAGCCAGCGGGAGTGGCGAGCAGTACTTC.

The V gene is TRBV7-6, the J gene TRBJ2-5; tentatively, D is TRBD2 (6 bases). The CDR3 is made up of 15 amino acids. Germline V gene data show CDR1 as SGHVS and CDR2 as FNYEAQ. V lost 4 bases to trimming and J lost 6 bases, with 18 bases between them. In DNA, the CDR3 is TGTGCCAGCAGCTCCTCTGATAACGGGGGTCAGACCCAGTACTTC. It encodes CASSSSDNGGQTQYF.

This chain links TRBV28 with TRBJ2-4; weak D call: TRBD1 (5 bases). Germline values: CDR1 MDHEN, CDR2 SYDVKM. Trimming stripped 4 bases from V and 9 bases from J, with 7 bases between. This CDR3 contains 11 residues. CDR3 bases: TGTGCCAGCAGTTCAGGGTTCATTCAGTACTTC. The encoded protein is CASSSGFIQYF.

V is TRBV6-4 and J is TRBJ1-2, with a weak D call TRBD1 (6 bases). Germline assignment: CDR1 MRHNA and CDR2 SNTAGT. The V end lost 4 bases, the J end lost 8 bases, and 17 bases lay between the germline ends. The CDR3 has 14 residues. The CDR3: CASSGTTGSGGYTF. The CDR3 DNA is TGTGCCAGCAGTGGGACAACAGGGAGCGGCGGCTACACCTTC.

This chain connects TRBV5-8 to TRBJ2-5; TRBD1 is a possible D gene (5 bases). The CDR3 runs to 16 residues. The germline V gene encodes CDR1 SGHTS and CDR2 YDEGEE. V gave up 4 bases and J gave up 2 bases, with 18 bases separating them. The CDR3 reads CASSLRIGHPQETQYF. In DNA form, the CDR3 reads TGTGCCAGCAGCCTACGAATAGGACACCCGCAAGAGACCCAGTACTTC.

V gene TRBV7-2 combines with J gene TRBJ2-3; the match to TRBD2 covers 7 bases. V was clipped by 5 bases and J by 7 bases; unmatched bases: 12. The germline CDR1 and CDR2 sequences are SGHTA and FQGNSA. The CDR3 length is 15 residues. CDR3 nucleotides: TGTGCCAGCAGCCCCGAGCGGGATCCCGCCTATACGCAGTATTTT. Its protein is CASSPERDPAYTQYF. Complete variable domain (other parts from reference TRBV7-2 and TRBJ2-3): GAGVSQSPSNKVTEKGKDVELRCDPISGHTALYWYRQSLGQGLEFLIYFQGNSAPDKSGLPSDRFSAERTGGSVSTLTIQRTQQEDSAVYLCASSPERDPAYTQYFGPGTRLTVL.

This clone was detected only once. The chain has TRBV6-5 and TRBJ1-2; D is ambiguous. The CDR3 sequence is 15 residues long. V gave up 6 bases and J gave up 8 bases, with 22 bases separating them. Looked up from germline, CDR1 is MNHEY and CDR2 is SVGAGI. This CDR3 is CASRTVKTAFRGYTF. The CDR3 DNA follows: TGTGCCAGCAGGACTGTAAAAACGGCGTTTAGGGGCTACACCTTC.

About this clone: This same CDR3 is encoded by further DNA sequences in the sample. This chain uses TRBV28 with TRBJ2-7; no firm D call. Per germline, CDR1 MDHEN and CDR2 SYDVKM. V was trimmed by 2 bases and J by 3 bases, leaving 5 bases between them. CDR3 size: 12 residues. The CDR3 coding sequence is TGTGCCAGCAGTTTAACAGACTACGAGCAGTACTTC. As protein: CASSLTDYEQYF.

The chain joins TRBV15 to TRBJ2-1; D gene ambiguous. This CDR3 contains 13 residues. Germline V lookup: CDR1 LNHNV, CDR2 YYDKDF (reference sequence). Between the trimmed V and J ends, which lost 0 bases and 9 bases, there was a span of 9 bases. As DNA, the CDR3 is TGTGCCACCAGCAGAGATAAGGCAGTTGAGCAGTTCTTC. It yields the protein CATSRDKAVEQFF.

The V gene is TRBV2, the J gene TRBJ2-5, with 11 bases that match TRBD2. The length of the CDR3 is 16 residues. Unmatched junction bases numbered 7, after V lost 7 bases and J lost 0 bases. Germline CDR1 SNHLY, CDR2 FYNNEI. This CDR3 is CASTSQGLADQETQYF. The DNA for the CDR3 is TGTGCCAGCACCTCCCAGGGACTAGCGGACCAAGAGACCCAGTACTTC.

This clone was counted only a few times. The chain combines TRBV29-1 with TRBJ1-1; D perhaps matches TRBD1 (5 bases). V shed 4 bases and J shed 1 base, with 10 bases lying between them. CDR1 SQVTM and CDR2 ANQGSEA come from the germline V gene. This CDR3 region has 13 residues. CDR3 residues: CSVVGDGNTEAFF. In nucleotides, the CDR3 is TGCAGCGTTGTGGGGGACGGGAACACTGAAGCTTTCTTT.

The chain links TRBV2 to TRBJ1-4; D gene uncertain. V dropped 6 bases and J dropped 6 bases, with 14 bases sitting between them. The CDR3 totals 14 residues. Germline lookup yields CDR1 SNHLY and CDR2 FYNNEI. CDR3 sequence: CASRIILLDEKLFF. CDR3 DNA: TGTGCCAGCAGAATAATTCTGCTCGATGAAAAACTGTTTTTT.

This clone turned up a few times. The rearrangement joins TRBV27 to TRBJ1-5; 8 bases agree with TRBD1. The CDR3 sequence is 17 residues long. Per the germline V gene, CDR1 is MNHEY and CDR2 is SMNVEV (reference sequence). Trimming at V came to 2 bases and at J to 6 bases, leaving 12 bases not matched to a gene. The CDR3 region is CASSLRGDRGKGQPQHF. The CDR3 DNA sequence: TGTGCCAGCAGTTTAAGGGGTGACAGGGGCAAAGGTCAGCCCCAGCATTTT.

This clone has a single count. This rearrangement joins TRBV5-1 to TRBJ2-3, with D uncertain. Germline V CDR1 and CDR2: SGHRS, YFSETQ. The V end lost 2 bases, the J end lost 4 bases, and 14 bases lay between the germline ends. The CDR3 contains 15 residues. As DNA, the CDR3 is TGCGCCAGCAGCTTAGAGGCCCCCAAGTCAGATACGCAGTATTTT. Its translation is CASSLEAPKSDTQYF.

This clone was recorded a few times. This chain links TRBV27 with TRBJ1-2; 9 bases map to TRBD1. This CDR3 has 15 amino acids. Germline CDR1 is MNHEY and CDR2 is SMNVEV (reference sequence). The V segment lost 6 bases and the J segment 8 bases; nucleotides outside the gene matches: 13. CDR3 DNA sequence: TGTGCCAGCAGCCCAATCTACAGGGGGCTTCTCGGCTACACCTTC. Its protein product is CASSPIYRGLLGYTF.

This clone was counted between two and nine times. The same CDR3 arises from other DNA sequences in this sample as well. The J gene is TRBJ2-1, the V gene TRBV5-1; the match to TRBD1 covers 7 bases. The CDR3 is 15 residues long. V dropped 4 bases and J dropped 0; count of bases not matched to a gene: 4. The germline V gene has CDR1 SGHRS and CDR2 YFSETQ. The CDR3, as DNA: TGCGCCAGCAGCGGGGACAGCTCCTCCTACAATGAGCAGTTCTTC. Amino acid sequence: CASSGDSSSYNEQFF.

This CDR3 is CSGTGWAEAFF. DNA of the CDR3: TGCAGCGGTACAGGTTGGGCTGAAGCTTTCTTT. The chain couples TRBV29-1 to TRBJ1-1; weak D call: TRBD1 (5 bases). Between the trimmed V and J ends, which lost 7 bases and 6 bases, there was a span of 12 bases. Germline CDR1 SQVTM, CDR2 ANQGSEA. The CDR3 sequence is 11 residues long.

In this sample, this clone turned up many times. This chain joins TRBV9 and TRBJ1-1; TRBD1 is a possible D gene (5 bases). V gave up 4 bases and J gave up 12 bases, with 16 bases separating them. The CDR3 consists of 12 residues. Germline-derived CDR1 and CDR2 are SGDLS and YYNGEE. The CDR3 spells CASSPWGIKPFF. CDR3 in DNA: TGTGCCAGCAGCCCGTGGGGGATCAAACCTTTCTTT.

V and J are TRBV7-2 and TRBJ2-7; 7 bases match TRBD2. CDR1 SGHTA and CDR2 FQGNSA come from the germline V gene. This CDR3 spans 13 amino acids. J gave up 5 bases and V 2 bases, and 3 bases lay outside the gene matches. CDR3 amino acids: CASSLSGRDEQYF. CDR3 nucleotide sequence: TGTGCCAGCAGCTTATCAGGGAGGGACGAGCAGTACTTC. The full variable domain, with the rest looked up from reference TRBV7-2 and TRBJ2-7, is GAGVSQSPSNKVTEKGKDVELRCDPISGHTALYWYRQSLGQGLEFLIYFQGNSAPDKSGLPSDRFSAERTGGSVSTLTIQRTQQEDSAVYLCASSLSGRDEQYFGPGTRLTVT.

The chain recombines TRBV11-3 with TRBJ2-2; D might be TRBD2 (8 bases). This CDR3 region has 17 residues. Trimming cost V 5 bases and J 5 bases, with 21 bases left between them. CDR1 is SGHNT, CDR2 YENEEA, per germline. The CDR3, as DNA: TGTGCCAGCAGCCCGGGAGGGGGCAGAACAGGAACCGGGGAGCTGTTTTTT. This sequence encodes CASSPGGGRTGTGELFF.